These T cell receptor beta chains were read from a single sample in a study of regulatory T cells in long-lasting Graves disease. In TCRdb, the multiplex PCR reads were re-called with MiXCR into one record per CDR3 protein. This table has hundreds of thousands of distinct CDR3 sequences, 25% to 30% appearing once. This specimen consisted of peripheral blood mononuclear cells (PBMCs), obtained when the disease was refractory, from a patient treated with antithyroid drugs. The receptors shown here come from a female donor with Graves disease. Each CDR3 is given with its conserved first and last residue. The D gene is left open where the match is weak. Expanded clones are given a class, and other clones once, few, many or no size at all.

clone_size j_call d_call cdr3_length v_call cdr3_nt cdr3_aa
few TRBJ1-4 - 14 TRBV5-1 TGCGCCAGCAGCTTGACGGCATCTAATGAAAAACTGTTTTTT CASSLTASNEKLFF
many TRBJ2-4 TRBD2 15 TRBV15 TGTGCCACCAGCACCCCTGCCGGGACTAGTAACATTCAGTACTTC CATSTPAGTSNIQYF
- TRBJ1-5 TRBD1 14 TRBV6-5 TGTGCCAGCAGTTACTCAGGGGGCGGTGGGCCCCAGCATTTT CASSYSGGGGPQHF
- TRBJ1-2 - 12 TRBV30 TGTGCCTGGAGTGTCGACGAGTATGGCTACACCTTC CAWSVDEYGYTF
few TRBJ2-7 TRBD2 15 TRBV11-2 TGTGCCAGCAGCTCCCCTAGCGGGAGGGCGAGTGAGCAGTACTTC CASSSPSGRASEQYF
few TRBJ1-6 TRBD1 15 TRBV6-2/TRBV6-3 TGTGCCAGCAGTTGGGGACAGCGAGATTCGTCACCCCTCCACTTT CASSWGQRDSSPLHF
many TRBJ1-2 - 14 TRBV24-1 TGTGCCACCAGTGATTTGAAGGACGGCTATGGCTACACCTTC CATSDLKDGYGYTF
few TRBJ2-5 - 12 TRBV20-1 TGCAGTGCTCCCATTCCGGGGGAGACCCAGTACTTC CSAPIPGETQYF
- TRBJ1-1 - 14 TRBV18 TGTGCCAGCTCACCAGTCCCAGGGAGCACTGAAGCTTTCTTT CASSPVPGSTEAFF
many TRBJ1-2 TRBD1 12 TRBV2 TGTGCCACCCCGACAGGGAACTATGGCTACACCTTC CATPTGNYGYTF
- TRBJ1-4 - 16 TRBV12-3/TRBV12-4 TGTGCCAGCAGACCACCGGGGGGAGCAACTAATGAAAAACTGTTTTTT CASRPPGGATNEKLFF
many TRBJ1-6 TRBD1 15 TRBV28 TGTGCCAGCAGCCTGCCGGGACAGTGGGCTTCACCCCTCCACTTT CASSLPGQWASPLHF
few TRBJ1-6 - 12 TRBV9 TGTGCCAGCAGCGTAGCAGGATCACCCCTCCACTTT CASSVAGSPLHF
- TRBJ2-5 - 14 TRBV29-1 TGCAGCGTTGAAGATCTCTTTCGCGGAGGGACCCAGTACTTC CSVEDLFRGGTQYF
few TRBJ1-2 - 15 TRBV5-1 TGCGCCAGCAGCTTGGGCTTCGGGGTAGGCTATGGCTACACCTTC CASSLGFGVGYGYTF
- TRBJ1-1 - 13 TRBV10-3 TGTGCCATCAGTGAGTCGGCGAACACTGAAGCTTTCTTT CAISESANTEAFF
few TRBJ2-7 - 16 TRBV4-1 TGCGCCAGCAGCCAAGCTCCGGCCCACCTCTCCTACGAGCAGTACTTC CASSQAPAHLSYEQYF
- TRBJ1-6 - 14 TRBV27 TGTGTCAGCAGGTCGGGTTCCTATAATTCACCCCTCCACTTT CVSRSGSYNSPLHF
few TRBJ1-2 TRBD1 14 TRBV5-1 TGCGCCAGCAGGTTTGGACAGGTCTTGGTCGGCTACACCTTC CASRFGQVLVGYTF
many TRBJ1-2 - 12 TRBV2 TGTGCCAGCAGTGTGAACAAACCGGGCTACACCTTC CASSVNKPGYTF